This T cell receptor (beta chain) was obtained from a study of cytomegalovirus exposure and HLA in healthy donors. Study results and caveats: The authors reported that TCR beta sequences could predict HLA-A and HLA-B alleles. These predictions were accurate for most subjects in the first cohort.

In germline, CDR1 is SQVTM, CDR2 ANQGSEA. V lost 3 bases, J lost 3 bases, and 7 bases stayed unmatched. There are 14 residues in the CDR3. Details on this clone: Its specificity is not known.

Primers: 60 Vbeta forward and 13 Jbeta reverse. Repertoires were generated with immunoSEQ multiplex PCR, while TCRdb's copy carries only in-frame clones and drops some. The sample includes about 110,000 clones, around 73% of them seen just once. This receptor was identified in a man aged 35 to 55 in good health and CMV-seronegative. Material for sequencing was PBMCs. The chain couples TRBV29-1 to TRBJ1-1; 7 bases match TRBD1. CDR3 in amino acids: CSVEARGWHTEAFF. In nucleotides, the CDR3 is TGCAGCGTTGAGGCCAGGGGGTGGCACACTGAAGCTTTCTTT.